The rows below give T cell receptor beta chains drawn from one sample of a study of T cells after yellow fever vaccination. TCRdb redid the calling of the 5' RACE reads with MiXCR, one entry per CDR3 protein. The sample lists roughly 150,000 distinct CDR3 sequences; about 7.7% were seen once. The material was CD4+ T cells sorted from PBMCs, obtained 5 days after the yellow fever booster vaccination. These receptor sequences come from a man aged 30 to 45 who received the YFV17D yellow fever vaccine. Each CDR3 is given with its conserved first and last residue. A D gene is named only where the DNA matches it firmly. Size is stated for part of the rows, as once, few or many counts, or as a class when the clone is expanded.

size: many; D: NA; V: TRBV5-1; J: TRBJ2-7; DNA: TGCGCCAGCAGCTTGGGGACAGAGTACGGGCAGTACTTC; CDR3: CASSLGTEYGQYF
size: many; D: NA; V: TRBV7-9; J: TRBJ2-1; DNA: TGTGCCAGCAGCTTAGCAGGGTATGAGCAGTTCTTC; CDR3: CASSLAGYEQFF
size: few; D: TRBD2; V: TRBV4-2; J: TRBJ2-1; DNA: TGTGCCAGCAGCCAGGCGACTAGCGGCAATGAGCAGTTCTTC; CDR3: CASSQATSGNEQFF
size: many; D: TRBD1; V: TRBV10-3; J: TRBJ1-4; DNA: TGTGCCATCAGGACGGGACAGGACGAAAAACTGTTTTTT; CDR3: CAIRTGQDEKLFF
size: many; D: TRBD2; V: TRBV7-2; J: TRBJ2-3; DNA: TGTGCCAGCAGATCTAGCGGGAGGTGGGATACGCAGTATTTT; CDR3: CASRSSGRWDTQYF
size: many; D: NA; V: TRBV7-2; J: TRBJ2-5; DNA: TGTGCCAGCAGCTTAGAGGGGGGAGTGGAGACCCAGTACTTC; CDR3: CASSLEGGVETQYF
size: many; D: NA; V: TRBV7-2; J: TRBJ2-7; DNA: TGTGCCAGCAGCTTAGATAGCGAGCAGTACTTC; CDR3: CASSLDSEQYF
size: many; D: TRBD1; V: TRBV5-1; J: TRBJ1-2; DNA: TGCGCCAGCAGCGCCTCAGGGGGCTTGTATGGCTACACCTTC; CDR3: CASSASGGLYGYTF
size: many; D: NA; V: TRBV5-1; J: TRBJ1-1; DNA: TGCGCCAGCAGCGCGGACAGTTTGAACACTGAAGCTTTCTTT; CDR3: CASSADSLNTEAFF
size: many; D: NA; V: TRBV27; J: TRBJ2-1; DNA: TGTGCCAGCAGCCCTATGGGAGGGGGGGAGTTCTTC; CDR3: CASSPMGGGEFF
size: NA; D: TRBD2; V: TRBV10-1; J: TRBJ2-2; DNA: TGCGCCAGCAGCCGTGGACTAGCGGGAGGGAACACCGGGGAGCTGTTTTTT; CDR3: CASSRGLAGGNTGELFF
size: many; D: NA; V: TRBV28; J: TRBJ2-7; DNA: TGTGCCAGCAGTTTTGGGGTCTACGAGCAGTACTTC; CDR3: CASSFGVYEQYF
size: few; D: TRBD2; V: TRBV15; J: TRBJ2-1; DNA: TGTGCCACCAGCGTCCCCACTAGCGGGAGGGCCAGACCCTACAATGAGCAGTTCTTC; CDR3: CATSVPTSGRARPYNEQFF
size: many; D: TRBD2; V: TRBV27; J: TRBJ2-7; DNA: TGTGCCAGCAGAAAGCGGGAGTTCAACGAGCAGTACTTC; CDR3: CASRKREFNEQYF
size: many; D: TRBD1; V: TRBV5-1; J: TRBJ1-6; DNA: TGCGCCAGCAGCTTGGAGGTGGCAGGGGGATCACCCCTCCACTTT; CDR3: CASSLEVAGGSPLHF
size: many; D: NA; V: TRBV5-1; J: TRBJ1-1; DNA: TGCGCCAGCAGCCCTCGTTCGGGGGGCGGAGGCGGCACTGAAGCTTTCTTT; CDR3: CASSPRSGGGGGTEAFF
size: many; D: TRBD2; V: TRBV9; J: TRBJ2-3; DNA: TGTGCCAGCAGCGTAGTTGGTCTAGCGGGGACAGATACGCAGTATTTT; CDR3: CASSVVGLAGTDTQYF
size: NA; D: TRBD2; V: TRBV7-2; J: TRBJ2-7; DNA: TGTGCCAGCAGCTTAGTTAGCGGGTTCTACGAGCAGTACTTC; CDR3: CASSLVSGFYEQYF
size: many; D: TRBD2; V: TRBV28; J: TRBJ2-1; DNA: TGTGCCAGCAGCCGTATCTACGGACGCGGGGGGGATGAGCAGTTCTTC; CDR3: CASSRIYGRGGDEQFF
size: many; D: NA; V: TRBV4-2; J: TRBJ2-5; DNA: TGTGCCAGCAGACGACAACCGGGACGCCGACCGGAAGAGACCCAGTACTTC; CDR3: CASRRQPGRRPEETQYF
size: NA; D: NA; V: TRBV19; J: TRBJ1-3; DNA: TGTGCCAGTAGTAAATCGGACAGTTGGAACACCATATATTTT; CDR3: CASSKSDSWNTIYF
size: NA; D: NA; V: TRBV20-1; J: TRBJ2-3; DNA: TGCAGTGCTAGAGGCCCCTCGAGGTGGACGAGCACAGATACGCAGTATTTT; CDR3: CSARGPSRWTSTDTQYF
size: many; D: TRBD2; V: TRBV13; J: TRBJ2-7; DNA: TGTGCCAGCAGCTTAAGGGCTCGGCGGGAGGGCCTTTCAGGGTACGAGCAGTACTTC; CDR3: CASSLRARREGLSGYEQYF
size: NA; D: TRBD2; V: TRBV24-1; J: TRBJ2-1; DNA: TGTGCCACCAGTGACGCTAGCGGGAGGGATATCGCCTACAATGAGCAGTTCTTC; CDR3: CATSDASGRDIAYNEQFF
size: many; D: TRBD1; V: TRBV28; J: TRBJ1-1; DNA: TGTGCCAGCACCGACAGGGGGTATAGCACTGAAGCTTTCTTT; CDR3: CASTDRGYSTEAFF